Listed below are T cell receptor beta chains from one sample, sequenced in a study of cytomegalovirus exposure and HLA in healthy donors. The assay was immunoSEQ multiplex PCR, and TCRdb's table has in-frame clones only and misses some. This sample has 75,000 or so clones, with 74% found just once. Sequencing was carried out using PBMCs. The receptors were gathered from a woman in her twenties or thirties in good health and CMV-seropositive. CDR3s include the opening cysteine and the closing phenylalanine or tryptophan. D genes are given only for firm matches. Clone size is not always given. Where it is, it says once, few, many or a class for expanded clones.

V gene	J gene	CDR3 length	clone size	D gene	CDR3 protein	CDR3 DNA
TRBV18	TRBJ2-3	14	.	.	CASSPAGSTDTQYF	TGTGCCAGCTCACCAGCAGGAAGCACAGATACGCAGTATTTT
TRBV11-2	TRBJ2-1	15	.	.	CASSLEAAYYNEQFF	TGTGCCAGCAGCTTAGAAGCGGCGTACTACAATGAGCAGTTCTTC
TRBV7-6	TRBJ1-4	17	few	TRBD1	CASKFGTGRTTNEKLFF	TGTGCCAGCAAGTTTGGGACAGGGCGAACAACTAATGAAAAACTGTTTTTT
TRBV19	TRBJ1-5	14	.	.	CASSPRTPYQPQHF	TGTGCCAGTAGTCCTCGGACACCGTATCAGCCCCAGCATTTT
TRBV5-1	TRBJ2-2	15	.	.	CASSSQSGPYGELFF	TGCGCCAGCAGCTCACAAAGCGGGCCTTACGGGGAGCTGTTTTTT
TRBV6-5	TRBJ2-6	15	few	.	CASSYESSGANVLTF	TGTGCCAGCAGTTACGAGAGCTCTGGGGCCAACGTCCTGACTTTC
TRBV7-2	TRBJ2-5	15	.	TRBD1	CASSLGQGASETQYF	TGTGCCAGCAGCTTAGGGCAGGGGGCGTCGGAGACCCAGTACTTC
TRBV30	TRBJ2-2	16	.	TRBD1	CAWTSSGTGVIGELFF	TGTGCCTGGACCTCTTCCGGGACAGGGGTGATCGGGGAGCTGTTTTTT
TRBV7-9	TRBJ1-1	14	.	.	CASSSRRRGLEAFF	TGTGCCAGCAGCTCAAGACGGAGAGGGTTGGAAGCTTTCTTT
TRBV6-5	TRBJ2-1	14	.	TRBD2	CASSLAGAYNEQFF	TGTGCCAGCAGTTTAGCGGGAGCGTACAATGAGCAGTTCTTC
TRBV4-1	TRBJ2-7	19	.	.	CASSQEGGAGWRDSYEQYF	TGCGCCAGCAGCCAAGAAGGAGGGGCCGGGTGGCGGGACTCCTACGAGCAGTACTTC
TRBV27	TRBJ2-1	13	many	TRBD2	CASSLAGDNEQFF	TGTGCCAGCAGTTTAGCGGGAGACAATGAGCAGTTCTTC
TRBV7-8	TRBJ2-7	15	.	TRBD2	CASSTSGRASYEQYF	TGTGCCAGCAGTACTAGCGGGAGGGCCTCCTACGAGCAGTACTTC
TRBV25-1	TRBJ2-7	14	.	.	CASSEYLASYEQYF	TGTGCCAGCAGTGAATACCTAGCCTCCTACGAGCAGTACTTC
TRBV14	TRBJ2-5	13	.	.	CASSQDRGSYLHF	TGTGCCAGCAGCCAAGATAGGGGTTCTTATTTGCACTTC
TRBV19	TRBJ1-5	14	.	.	CASSIELQGRPQHF	TGTGCCAGTAGTATTGAGTTGCAGGGCAGGCCCCAGCATTTT
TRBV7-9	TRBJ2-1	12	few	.	CASSLSYNEQFF	TGTGCCAGCAGCTTGTCGTATAATGAGCAGTTCTTC
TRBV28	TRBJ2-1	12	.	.	CASSSSTSEQFF	TGTGCCAGCAGTTCAAGCACCTCGGAGCAGTTCTTC
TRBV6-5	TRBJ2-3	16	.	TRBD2	CASSYAGLAGADTQYF	TGTGCCAGCAGTTACGCCGGACTAGCGGGAGCTGATACGCAGTATTTT
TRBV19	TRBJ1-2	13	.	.	CASSITSNYGYTF	TGTGCCAGTAGTATCACATCTAACTATGGCTACACCTTC
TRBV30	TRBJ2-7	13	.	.	CAWSADYLYEQYF	TGTGCCTGGTCCGCCGACTACTTATACGAGCAGTACTTC
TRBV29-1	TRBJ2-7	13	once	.	CSVGEEGLYEQYF	TGCAGCGTTGGTGAGGAGGGCCTCTACGAGCAGTACTTC
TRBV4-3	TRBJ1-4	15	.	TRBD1	CASSQEGQGGEKLFF	TGCGCCAGCAGCCAAGAGGGACAGGGTGGAGAAAAACTGTTTTTT
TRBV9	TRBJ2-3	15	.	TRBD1	CASCRGRGHTDTQYF	TGTGCCAGCTGCAGGGGGCGCGGCCACACAGATACGCAGTATTTT